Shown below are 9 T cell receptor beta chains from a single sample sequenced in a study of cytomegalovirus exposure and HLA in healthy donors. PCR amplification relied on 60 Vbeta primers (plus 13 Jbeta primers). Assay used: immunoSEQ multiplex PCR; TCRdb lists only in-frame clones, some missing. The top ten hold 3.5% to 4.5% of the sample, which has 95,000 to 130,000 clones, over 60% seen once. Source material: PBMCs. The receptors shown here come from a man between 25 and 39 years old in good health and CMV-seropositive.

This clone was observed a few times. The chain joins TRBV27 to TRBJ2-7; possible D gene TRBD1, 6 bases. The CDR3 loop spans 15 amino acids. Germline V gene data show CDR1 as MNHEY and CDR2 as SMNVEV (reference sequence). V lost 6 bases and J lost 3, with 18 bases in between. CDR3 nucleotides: TGTGCCAGCAGAAGAGTGGCACAGGGCATCTACGAGCAGTACTTC. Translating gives CASRRVAQGIYEQYF.

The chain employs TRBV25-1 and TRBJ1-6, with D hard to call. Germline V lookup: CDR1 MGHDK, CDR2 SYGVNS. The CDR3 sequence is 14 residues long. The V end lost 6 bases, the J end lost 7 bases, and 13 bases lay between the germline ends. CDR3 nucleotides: TGTGCCAGCAGCAGTAGCGGGGTAAATTCACCCCTCCACTTT. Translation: CASSSSGVNSPLHF.

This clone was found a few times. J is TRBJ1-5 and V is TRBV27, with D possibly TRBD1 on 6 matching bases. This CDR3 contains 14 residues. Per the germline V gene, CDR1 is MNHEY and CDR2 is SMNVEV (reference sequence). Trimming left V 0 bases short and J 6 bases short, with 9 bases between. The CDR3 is CASSLSQGFQPQHF. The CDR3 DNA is TGTGCCAGCAGTTTATCGCAGGGGTTTCAGCCCCAGCATTTT.

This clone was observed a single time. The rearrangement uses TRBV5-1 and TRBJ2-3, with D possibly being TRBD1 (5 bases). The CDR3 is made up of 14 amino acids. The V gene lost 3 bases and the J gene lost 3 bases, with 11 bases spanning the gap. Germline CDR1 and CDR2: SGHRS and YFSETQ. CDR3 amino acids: CASSSGYRTDTQYF. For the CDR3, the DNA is TGCGCCAGCAGCTCAGGTTACAGGACAGATACGCAGTATTTT. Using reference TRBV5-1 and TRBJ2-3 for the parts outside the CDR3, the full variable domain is KAGVTQTPRYLIKTRGQQVTLSCSPISGHRSVSWYQQTPGQGLQFLFEYFSETQRNKGNFPGRFSGRQFSNSRSEMNVSTLELGDSALYLCASSSGYRTDTQYFGPGTRLTVL.

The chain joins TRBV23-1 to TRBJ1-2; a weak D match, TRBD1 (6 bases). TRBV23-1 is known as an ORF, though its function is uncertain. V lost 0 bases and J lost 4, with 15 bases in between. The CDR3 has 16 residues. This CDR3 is CASSQSNGRGTYGYTF. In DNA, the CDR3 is TGCGCCAGCAGTCAATCTAATGGCAGGGGAACCTATGGCTACACCTTC.

The CDR3 sequence is CASSLLHSSGVGIDTQYF. The CDR3 region has the DNA TGTGCCAGCAGCCTACTTCATTCTAGCGGGGTGGGTATAGATACGCAGTATTTT. The V gene is TRBV7-2, the J gene TRBJ2-3, with 9 bases identical to TRBD2. The V and J ends lost 5 bases and 5 bases, in that order; junction bases with no gene match: 17. Germline-derived CDR1 and CDR2 are SGHTA and FQGNSA. CDR3 size: 18 residues.

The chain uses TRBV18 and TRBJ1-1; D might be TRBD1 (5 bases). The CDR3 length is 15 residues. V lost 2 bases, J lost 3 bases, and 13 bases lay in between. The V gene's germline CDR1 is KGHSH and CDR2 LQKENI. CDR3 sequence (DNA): TGTGCCAGCTCACCATTCGGGGGGTCGGACACTGAAGCTTTCTTT. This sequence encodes CASSPFGGSDTEAFF.

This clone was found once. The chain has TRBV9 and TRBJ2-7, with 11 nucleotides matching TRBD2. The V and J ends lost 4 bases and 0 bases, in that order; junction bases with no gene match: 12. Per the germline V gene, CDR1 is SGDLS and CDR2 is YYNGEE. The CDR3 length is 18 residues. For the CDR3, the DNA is TGTGCCAGCAGCTCAAGCGTACTAGCGGGAGCGAGCTCCTACGAGCAGTACTTC. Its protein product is CASSSSVLAGASSYEQYF.

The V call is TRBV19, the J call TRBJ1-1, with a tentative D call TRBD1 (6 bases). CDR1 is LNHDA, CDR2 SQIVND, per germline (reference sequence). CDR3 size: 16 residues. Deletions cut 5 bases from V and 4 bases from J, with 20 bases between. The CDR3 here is CASSVRGGGVGTEAFF. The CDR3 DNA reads TGTGCCAGTAGTGTCAGGGGCGGTGGGGTGGGCACTGAAGCTTTCTTT.